This T cell receptor (beta chain) came from a study of OX40 agonist ivuxolimab in advanced cancers. Samples of blood were obtained at baseline, on cycle 4 day 1, and on cycle 7 day 1. This table comes from immunoSEQ multiplex PCR, and its TCRdb copy is limited to in-frame clones, with some not included. Found here are more than 75,000 clones, 84% of them singletons; the top ten hold approximately 5.5%. The CDR3 totals 15 residues. Germline assignment: CDR1 LGHNT and CDR2 FRNRAP. V was trimmed by 5 bases and J by 0 bases, leaving 11 bases between them. This sequence originates from an adult with an advanced solid tumor such as melanoma, head and neck, liver or kidney cancer. This chain links TRBV12-5 with TRBJ1-3; D is unclear. This sample comprised CD4+ or CD8+ T cells sorted from blood, obtained in a trial of the OX40 agonist ivuxolimab. CDR3 sequence: CASGPSSGSGNTIYF. In DNA form, the CDR3 reads TGTGCTAGTGGTCCTAGCTCTGGCTCTGGAAACACCATATATTTT.